This paragraph covers one T cell receptor (beta chain) sequence. Its antigen is as yet unknown. These data are taken from a study of OX40 agonist ivuxolimab in advanced cancers. Study as a whole: The drug used for patients, ivuxolimab, was an agonistic anti-OX40 (CD134) antibody. In this trial design, patients received ivuxolimab intravenously at 0.01 to 10 mg/kg every 2 weeks.

Germline-derived CDR1 and CDR2 are LNHDA and SQIVND (reference sequence). V lost 3 bases, J lost 6 bases, and 17 bases lay in between. CDR3 size: 16 residues. Produced via immunoSEQ multiplex PCR; TCRdb's table is partial and in-frame only. The sample yields 60,000 to 90,000 clones, 90% seen once. Study results and limitations: At 0.1 to 3.0 mg/kg and by week 6, clonal expansion occurred in CD4+ and CD8+ blood T cells. Specificity for antigen went undetermined in the expanded peripheral T cells.

This sequence joins TRBV19 and TRBJ2-2; D is possibly TRBD1 or TRBD2 (6 bases each). The sequence came from an adult with an advanced solid tumor such as melanoma, head and neck, liver or kidney cancer. The source material was CD4+ or CD8+ T cells sorted from blood, sampled in a trial of the OX40 agonist ivuxolimab. CDR3 nucleotide sequence: TGTGCCAGTAGTATCTTATTTATGGAGGGGGCCGGGGAGCTGTTTTTT. This encodes CASSILFMEGAGELFF.